A selection of T cell receptor beta chains follows, all from one sample in a study of cytomegalovirus exposure and HLA in healthy donors. Data came from immunoSEQ multiplex PCR; TCRdb stores just in-frame clones and leaves some out. The ten most abundant clones cover approximately 1.1% of a sample with about 82,000 clones. The source material was PBMCs. The receptors shown here come from a woman aged 30 to 39 in good health and CMV-seronegative. Each CDR3 is given with its conserved first and last residue. D genes are given only for firm matches. Some rows mark clone size as missing; the rest say once, few, many or name a class of expanded clone.

clone size	J gene	V gene	D gene	CDR3 protein	CDR3 DNA
.	TRBJ2-7	TRBV11-2	TRBD1	CASSLGGQEQYF	TGTGCCAGCAGCTTAGGGGGACAGGAGCAGTACTTC
.	TRBJ1-5	TRBV6-1	.	CASIPGTSSNQPQHF	TGTGCCAGCATCCCCGGGACAAGTAGCAATCAGCCCCAGCATTTT
.	TRBJ1-1	TRBV6-1	.	CASSESLQGLNTEAFF	TGTGCCAGCAGTGAAAGCCTACAGGGCTTGAACACTGAAGCTTTCTTT
.	TRBJ2-7	TRBV30	TRBD1	CAWRDPGQGTYEQYF	TGTGCCTGGAGGGACCCGGGACAGGGAACCTACGAGCAGTACTTC
.	TRBJ2-3	TRBV30	.	CARGQGGGTDTQYF	TGTGCCCGAGGACAGGGAGGGGGTACAGATACGCAGTATTTT
.	TRBJ2-1	TRBV6-5	.	CASSSGYNEQFF	TGTGCCAGCAGCTCGGGTTACAATGAGCAGTTCTTC
medium-sized	TRBJ2-1	TRBV6-4	TRBD2	CASSDDAGGTREQFF	TGTGCCAGCAGTGACGATGCGGGGGGAACGAGGGAGCAGTTCTTC
.	TRBJ2-3	TRBV9	.	CASSVGQVTPDTQYF	TGTGCCAGCAGCGTAGGACAGGTTACCCCAGATACGCAGTATTTT
.	TRBJ2-5	TRBV5-6	.	CASSLGLFQETQYF	TGTGCCAGCAGCTTGGGACTATTCCAAGAGACCCAGTACTTC
.	TRBJ2-6	TRBV28	TRBD1	CASSPLDRAYSGANVLTF	TGTGCCAGCAGTCCGTTGGACAGGGCATACTCTGGGGCCAACGTCCTGACTTTC
.	TRBJ1-1	TRBV15	.	CATSRLPGKAFF	TGTGCCACCAGCAGATTACCGGGGAAAGCTTTCTTT
.	TRBJ1-6	TRBV30	.	CAWRKSPNSPLHF	TGTGCCTGGAGGAAAAGCCCAAATTCACCCCTCCACTTT
.	TRBJ2-2	TRBV5-1	TRBD1	CASGDRVQSGELFF	TGCGCCAGCGGGGACAGGGTGCAGTCCGGGGAGCTGTTTTTT
.	TRBJ2-1	TRBV30	TRBD2	CAWRAAGGPPEQFF	TGTGCCTGGAGGGCAGCGGGAGGGCCCCCCGAGCAGTTCTTC
.	TRBJ1-2	TRBV9	.	CASSGGVGDGYTF	TGTGCCAGCAGCGGCGGGGTCGGCGATGGCTACACCTTC
.	TRBJ2-1	TRBV19	.	CASSPQLLDNEQFF	TGTGCCAGTAGTCCCCAACTTCTCGACAATGAGCAGTTCTTC
.	TRBJ2-3	TRBV5-1	TRBD2	CASSGGGARSDTQYF	TGCGCCAGCAGCGGCGGGGGGGCCAGGTCAGATACGCAGTATTTT
.	TRBJ2-7	TRBV10-2	.	CASSGGANYEQYF	TGCGCCAGCAGTGGTGGGGCAAACTACGAGCAGTACTTC
.	TRBJ2-7	TRBV19	TRBD1	CASSIGTGGSYEQYF	TGTGCCAGTAGTATAGGGACAGGGGGCTCGTACGAGCAGTACTTC
.	TRBJ1-5	TRBV4-1	.	CASSPATVQQPQHF	TGCGCCAGCAGCCCTGCGACAGTACAGCAGCCCCAGCATTTT
.	TRBJ2-7	TRBV4-2	TRBD2	CASSQDTSGRPNPIYEQYF	TGTGCCAGCAGCCAAGATACTAGCGGGAGGCCCAACCCAATCTACGAGCAGTACTTC
.	TRBJ1-2	TRBV4-1	.	CASSQAPGGGYGYTF	TGCGCCAGCAGCCAAGCGCCGGGAGGTGGCTATGGCTACACCTTC
.	TRBJ2-5	TRBV4-1	.	CASSQAGETQYF	TGCGCCAGCAGCCAAGCAGGAGAGACCCAGTACTTC
.	TRBJ2-1	TRBV7-6	TRBD1	CASSLVGTGGGNEQFF	TGTGCCAGCAGCTTAGTAGGAACAGGGGGTGGCAATGAGCAGTTCTTC
.	TRBJ1-1	TRBV6-5	.	CASSYGGVTEAFF	TGTGCCAGCAGTTACGGGGGGGTCACTGAAGCTTTCTTT
.	TRBJ2-2	TRBV6-1	TRBD2	CASTPPGLVGGELFF	TGTGCCAGCACACCTCCGGGACTAGTAGGCGGGGAGCTGTTTTTT
.	TRBJ2-7	TRBV4-1	.	CASSQETVVSYEQYF	TGCGCCAGCAGCCAAGAAACAGTAGTCTCCTACGAGCAGTACTTC
.	TRBJ2-7	TRBV2	.	CASTQADSYEQYF	TGTGCCAGCACTCAGGCAGACTCCTACGAGCAGTACTTC
.	TRBJ2-4	TRBV19	.	CASSRLRGGSKNIQYF	TGTGCCAGTAGCCGTCTGAGGGGAGGATCCAAAAACATTCAGTACTTC
.	TRBJ1-1	TRBV5-1	.	CASSSGQPTMNTEAFF	TGCGCCAGCAGCTCCGGACAGCCGACGATGAACACTGAAGCTTTCTTT
.	TRBJ2-1	TRBV19	TRBD2	CASSMGTSGSPEQFF	TGTGCCAGTAGTATGGGGACTAGCGGGAGTCCTGAGCAGTTCTTC
.	TRBJ1-3	TRBV6-6	.	CASSYSEGRSGNTIYF	TGTGCCAGCAGTTACTCGGAGGGAAGGTCTGGAAACACCATATATTTT
.	TRBJ2-7	TRBV5-1	TRBD2	CASSLGYSGSLRNEQYF	TGCGCCAGCAGCTTGGGGTATAGCGGGAGCCTGCGAAACGAGCAGTACTTC
.	TRBJ1-2	TRBV30	.	CACRRGEGYGYTF	TGTGCCTGCCGCAGGGGTGAGGGCTATGGCTACACCTTC
.	TRBJ2-7	TRBV5-6	TRBD1	CASSFGQEDEQYF	TGTGCCAGCAGCTTTGGACAGGAGGACGAGCAGTACTTC
.	TRBJ2-1	TRBV9	TRBD2	CASSVLAGSSYNEQFF	TGTGCCAGCAGCGTTCTAGCGGGGAGCTCCTACAATGAGCAGTTCTTC
.	TRBJ2-7	TRBV5-1	TRBD2	CASSLGGLAATYEQYF	TGCGCCAGCAGCTTGGGTGGGCTAGCGGCGACATACGAGCAGTACTTC
.	TRBJ1-2	TRBV7-9	TRBD1	CASSYGTGGADGYTF	TGTGCCAGCAGCTATGGGACAGGGGGCGCTGATGGCTACACCTTC
.	TRBJ2-2	TRBV11-2	TRBD2	CASTAGRAGQMNTGELFF	TGTGCCAGCACCGCCGGGCGAGCGGGGCAAATGAACACCGGGGAGCTGTTTTTT
.	TRBJ1-1	TRBV7-9	.	CASSPPGRNTEAFF	TGTGCCAGCAGCCCTCCCGGGAGGAACACTGAAGCTTTCTTT
.	TRBJ2-1	TRBV18	TRBD1	CASSPGTGFRGEQFF	TGTGCCAGCTCACCGGGGACAGGTTTCCGGGGTGAGCAGTTCTTC
.	TRBJ2-1	TRBV6-1	TRBD1	CASLGQGLHNEQFF	TGTGCCAGCTTGGGACAGGGTCTCCACAATGAGCAGTTCTTC
.	TRBJ1-1	TRBV5-6	TRBD1	CASSQTGRSAFF	TGTGCCAGCAGTCAGACAGGGAGGTCCGCTTTCTTT
.	TRBJ2-1	TRBV29-1	TRBD2	CVLAGQKGEQFF	TGTGTGCTAGCGGGTCAAAAGGGTGAGCAGTTCTTC
.	TRBJ2-7	TRBV5-1	TRBD1	CASSSGQGYEQYF	TGCGCCAGCAGCTCGGGACAGGGCTACGAGCAGTACTTC
.	TRBJ1-2	TRBV7-9	TRBD1	CASSFSTGNYGYTF	TGTGCCAGCAGCTTCTCGACAGGGAACTATGGCTACACCTTC
.	TRBJ2-3	TRBV29-1	TRBD2	CSVLALGLAVSTDTQYF	TGCAGCGTCCTGGCATTGGGGCTAGCGGTGAGCACAGATACGCAGTATTTT
.	TRBJ2-7	TRBV18	.	CASSPPGRGGYEQYF	TGTGCCAGCTCACCACCCGGCAGGGGTGGCTACGAGCAGTACTTC
.	TRBJ2-1	TRBV5-1	TRBD2	CASSPGLAGFYNEQFF	TGCGCCAGCAGCCCGGGACTAGCGGGGTTTTACAATGAGCAGTTCTTC
.	TRBJ2-2	TRBV5-4	TRBD2	CASSLRSGRRGTGELFF	TGTGCCAGCAGCTTACGGAGCGGGAGGAGGGGCACCGGGGAGCTGTTTTTT
.	TRBJ2-7	TRBV7-2	.	CASNLGSGSSYEQYF	TGTGCCAGCAACTTAGGTTCTGGCAGCTCCTACGAGCAGTACTTC
.	TRBJ2-2	TRBV18	.	CASSPYRDTGELFF	TGTGCCAGCTCACCTTACAGGGACACCGGGGAGCTGTTTTTT
.	TRBJ1-1	TRBV5-1	.	CASSLKTELNTEAFF	TGCGCCAGCAGCTTGAAAACAGAACTTAACACTGAAGCTTTCTTT
.	TRBJ1-6	TRBV4-2	.	CASSQFLSPGVNNSPLHF	TGTGCCAGCAGCCAATTTCTATCCCCAGGGGTAAATAATTCACCCCTCCACTTT
.	TRBJ2-7	TRBV5-4	TRBD2	CASSLGLAGVDEQYF	TGTGCCAGCAGCTTGGGTCTAGCGGGAGTCGACGAGCAGTACTTC
.	TRBJ2-1	TRBV5-1	TRBD1	CASSNPAGTGLGEQFF	TGCGCCAGCAGCAACCCAGCCGGGACAGGGCTTGGGGAGCAGTTCTTC
.	TRBJ1-2	TRBV7-2	.	CASSLSGGVDYGYTF	TGTGCCAGCAGCTTATCCGGGGGAGTTGACTATGGCTACACCTTC
.	TRBJ1-1	TRBV27	.	CASSTDRSHTEAFF	TGTGCCAGCAGTACAGACAGGTCCCACACTGAAGCTTTCTTT
.	TRBJ1-6	TRBV30	.	CAWQQGLNSPLHF	TGTGCCTGGCAACAGGGCCTCAATTCACCCCTCCACTTT
.	TRBJ2-6	TRBV5-1	.	CASSLHYGTPKEGANVLTF	TGCGCCAGCAGCTTGCACTACGGGACACCTAAAGAAGGGGCCAACGTCCTGACTTTC